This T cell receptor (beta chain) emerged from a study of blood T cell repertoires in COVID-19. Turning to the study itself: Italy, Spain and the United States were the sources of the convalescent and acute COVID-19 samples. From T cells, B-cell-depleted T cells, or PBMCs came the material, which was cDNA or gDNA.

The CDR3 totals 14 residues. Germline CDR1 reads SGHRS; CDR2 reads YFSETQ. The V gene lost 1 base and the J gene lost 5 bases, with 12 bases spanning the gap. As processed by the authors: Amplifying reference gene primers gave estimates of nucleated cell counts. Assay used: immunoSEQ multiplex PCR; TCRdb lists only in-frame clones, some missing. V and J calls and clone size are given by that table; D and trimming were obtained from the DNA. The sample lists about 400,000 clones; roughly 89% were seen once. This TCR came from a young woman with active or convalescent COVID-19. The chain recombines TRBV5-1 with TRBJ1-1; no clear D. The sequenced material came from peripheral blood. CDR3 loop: CASSLRIGVTEAFF. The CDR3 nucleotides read TGCGCCAGCAGCTTGCGCATCGGGGTGACTGAAGCTTTCTTT.